This T cell receptor (beta chain) originates from a study of PD-1 blockade in mismatch repair-deficient tumors. Study-level information: Enrolled about 2012-2017, patients had progressing, pretreated mismatch repair-deficient cancers of 12 to 13 types. Findings and limits, study-wide: Tumor-resident clones, often undetectable pretreatment in blood, expanded then contracted after pembrolizumab.

Mismatch repair deficiency was confirmed in all patients, by PCR or immunohistochemistry. The germline V gene has CDR1 MNHNS and CDR2 SASEGT. The CDR3 loop spans 15 amino acids. The ends were cut back, 4 bases at V and 4 bases at J, with 13 bases in the middle. The method was immunoSEQ multiplex PCR; TCRdb's version includes in-frame clones alone and lacks a portion of them. The table shows roughly 130,000 clones, with about 88% occurring only once. Concerning this clone: Its target is unknown.

The rearrangement joins TRBV6-1 to TRBJ2-2, with a weak D call TRBD2 (6 bases). Sequencing was performed on peripheral blood, taken just under 74 weeks after starting pembrolizumab. The clonotype was recovered from an adult with mismatch repair-deficient cancer. CDR3 sequence reads: CASSVGRGITGELFF. Written as DNA, the CDR3 is TGTGCCAGCAGTGTAGGACGGGGGATCACCGGGGAGCTGTTTTTT.